Listed here are 5 T cell receptor beta chains from one sample, sequenced in a study of cytotoxic CD8 clonotypes in ibrutinib-treated CLL. Clones were sequenced by immunoSEQ multiplex PCR, and TCRdb holds only the in-frame ones, with some missing. This sample has 300,000 to 400,000 clones, with roughly 70% found just once. The source was PBMCs, collected after 36 months of ibrutinib treatment. These receptors originate from a human donor with chronic lymphocytic leukemia.

The J gene is TRBJ2-5, the V gene TRBV6-6; no reliable D call. The CDR3 covers 15 residues. The V and J ends lost 6 bases and 5 bases respectively, with 19 bases between them. Germline CDR1 MNHNY, CDR2 SVGAGI (reference sequence). The CDR3 reads CASRRTVVDHETQYF. The CDR3 region has the DNA TGTGCCAGCAGGAGGACGGTGGTCGATCATGAGACCCAGTACTTC.

The V gene is TRBV7-9, the J gene TRBJ2-3; D remains unclear. The V gene's germline CDR1 is SEHNR and CDR2 FQNEAQ (reference sequence). This CDR3 spans 14 amino acids. V gave up 2 bases and J gave up 1 base, with 7 bases separating them. The CDR3 loop reads CASSLSPGTDTQYF. CDR3 in DNA: TGTGCCAGCAGCTTATCACCGGGCACAGATACGCAGTATTTT.

J is TRBJ1-1 and V is TRBV6-1, with a tentative D call TRBD1 (5 bases). The CDR3 sequence is 13 residues long. V was shortened by 0 bases and J by 5 bases, with 7 bases between the two germline ends. The germline gives CDR1 MNHNS, CDR2 SASEGT. The chain's CDR3 is CASSEARGTEAFF. Written as DNA, the CDR3 is TGTGCCAGCAGTGAAGCTCGGGGGACTGAAGCTTTCTTT.

The CDR3 sequence is CASRDLGTGVTGELFF. The DNA of the CDR3 is TGTGCCAGTAGAGATCTGGGGACAGGGGTCACCGGGGAGCTGTTTTTT. This chain connects TRBV11-2 to TRBJ2-2, with 10 nucleotides matching TRBD1. This CDR3 region has 16 residues. Germline CDR1 and CDR2: SGHAT and FQNNGV. The J segment lost 4 bases and the V segment lost 9 bases, leaving 11 bases of the junction unmatched.

The table lists this clone with a count of one. The chain combines TRBV28 with TRBJ1-2; 10 nucleotides line up with TRBD1. Trimming cost V 3 bases and J 4 bases; bases outside gene matches: 11. The CDR3 has 17 residues. CDR1 and CDR2 (germline): MDHEN, SYDVKM. This CDR3 is CASSFTGTGVGLYGYTF. The CDR3 DNA is TGTGCCAGCAGTTTTACCGGGACAGGGGTAGGTCTCTATGGCTACACCTTC.